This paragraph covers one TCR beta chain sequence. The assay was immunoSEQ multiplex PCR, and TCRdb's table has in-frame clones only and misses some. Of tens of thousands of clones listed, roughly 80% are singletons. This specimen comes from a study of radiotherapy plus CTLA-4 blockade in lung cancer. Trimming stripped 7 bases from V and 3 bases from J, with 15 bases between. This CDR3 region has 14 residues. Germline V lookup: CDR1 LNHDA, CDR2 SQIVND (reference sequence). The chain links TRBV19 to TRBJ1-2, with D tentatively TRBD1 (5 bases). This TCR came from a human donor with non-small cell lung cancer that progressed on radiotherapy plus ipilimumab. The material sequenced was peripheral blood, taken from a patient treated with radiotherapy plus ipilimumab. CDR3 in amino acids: CASKPGQGDYGYTF. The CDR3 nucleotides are TGTGCCAGTAAACCGGGGCAGGGCGACTATGGCTACACCTTC.